One sample yielded the 12 T cell receptor beta chains listed below, sequenced in a study of regulatory T cells in long-lasting Graves disease. Building the TCR beta libraries relied on iRepertoire HTBI primers, and CDR3 regions underwent Arm-PCR. Each CDR3 protein is one row after TCRdb ran MiXCR on the multiplex PCR reads. The sample has a few hundred thousand distinct CDR3 sequences; around 24% are singletons. Time point here: persistent/refractory GD, antithyroid drugs over 5 years with positive TRAb. After RNA was extracted from PBMCs, the TCR library was made from it. The sequences come from peripheral blood mononuclear cells (PBMCs), collected when the disease was refractory, from a patient treated with antithyroid drugs. These receptor sequences come from a female donor with Graves disease.

This clonotype has a count of ten or more. This chain links TRBV20-1 with TRBJ1-1, with D possibly matching TRBD1 (6 bases). The CDR3 sequence is 16 residues long. V was shortened by 2 bases and J by 7 bases, with 23 bases between the two germline ends. Germline values: CDR1 DFQATT, CDR2 SNEGSKA (reference sequence). This chain's CDR3 is CSARLLSSGTNYEAFF. CDR3 sequence (DNA): TGCAGTGCTAGACTACTATCTTCCGGGACAAACTATGAAGCTTTCTTT.

In its sample, this clonotype was seen a few times. The genes are TRBV20-1 and TRBJ2-7; D uncertain. V gave up 0 bases and J gave up 3 bases, with 12 bases separating them. Germline V gene sequence: CDR1 DFQATT, CDR2 SNEGSKA (reference sequence). There are 14 residues in the CDR3. In DNA form, the CDR3 reads TGCAGTGCTAGAGATCGACCAACCCTCTACGAGCAGTACTTC. Translated, it gives CSARDRPTLYEQYF.

There are many counts of this clonotype. The chain is built from TRBV28 and TRBJ2-2; D may be TRBD1 (6 bases). Trimming shortened V by 6 bases and J by 2 bases, and 10 bases separated the two germline ends. Germline assignment: CDR1 MDHEN and CDR2 SYDVKM. The CDR3 spans 14 residues. CDR3 DNA sequence: TGTGCCAGCAGCGGGACATCAAACACCGGGGAGCTGTTTTTT. This translates into CASSGTSNTGELFF.

This clonotype was counted many times. The chain couples TRBV27 to TRBJ2-7, with D unclear. The CDR3 spans 13 residues. Per the germline V gene, CDR1 is MNHEY and CDR2 is SMNVEV (reference sequence). V was trimmed by 3 bases and J by 1 base, leaving 7 bases between them. CDR3 sequence reads: CASSFRQSYEQYF. In nucleotides, the CDR3 is TGTGCCAGCAGTTTCCGGCAGTCCTACGAGCAGTACTTC.

At least ten counts were recorded for this clonotype. This CDR3 is CASSLGLVGQNTEAFF. In DNA form, the CDR3 reads TGTGCCAGCAGTTTGGGGTTGGTTGGACAGAACACTGAAGCTTTCTTT. The chain links TRBV28 to TRBJ1-1, with D possibly matching TRBD1 (5 bases). The CDR3 length is 16 residues. Germline V gene data show CDR1 as MDHEN and CDR2 as SYDVKM. The V and J ends lost 3 bases and 1 base respectively, with 15 bases between them.

This clonotype was picked up a small number of times. The rearrangement joins TRBV6-2 or TRBV6-3 to TRBJ2-7, with D maybe TRBD1 (6 bases). Trimming left V 6 bases short and J 3 bases short, with 15 bases between. Germline CDR1 reads MNHEY; CDR2 reads SVGEGT. This CDR3 is built from 14 residues. CDR3 sequence: CASSRTVFDYEQYF. The CDR3 region has the DNA TGTGCCAGCAGCCGGACAGTCTTTGACTACGAGCAGTACTTC.

V usage is TRBV29-1 and J usage is TRBJ1-2, with D unresolved. The CDR3 consists of 15 residues. Germline CDR1 is SQVTM and CDR2 is ANQGSEA. The V end lost 0 bases, the J end lost 2 bases, and 13 bases lay between the germline ends. In DNA form, the CDR3 reads TGCAGCGTTGAAGACAGAAAACAAGGCAACTATGGCTACACCTTC. As protein: CSVEDRKQGNYGYTF.

This clonotype has a count of ten or more. The chain couples TRBV20-1 to TRBJ2-5; D unclear. Germline V gene data show CDR1 as DFQATT and CDR2 as SNEGSKA (reference sequence). The V end lost 3 bases, the J end lost 4 bases, and 9 bases lay between the germline ends. This CDR3 has 12 amino acids. Here the CDR3 DNA reads TGCAGTGCTAGTCCTCGCGCAGAGACCCAGTACTTC. Its protein product is CSASPRAETQYF.

In this sample, this clonotype turned up many times. The chain links TRBV3-1 to TRBJ2-5, with a weak D call TRBD2 (6 bases). The germline V and J ends were trimmed by 0 bases and 2 bases, with 7 bases remaining between them. From germline, CDR1 is LGHDT and CDR2 YNNKEL (reference sequence). The CDR3 is 14 amino acids. Here the CDR3 reads CASSQDGGQETQYF. The CDR3, as DNA: TGTGCCAGCAGCCAAGATGGGGGGCAAGAGACCCAGTACTTC.

This clonotype was picked up many times. The rearrangement links TRBV24-1 to TRBJ1-2; TRBD1 is a possible D gene (5 bases). Germline CDR1 and CDR2: KGHDR and SFDVKD. The CDR3 totals 15 residues. V lost 2 bases, J lost 9 bases, and 18 bases lay in between. CDR3 DNA: TGTGCCACCAGTGATTCTAGGGCAGGGAAAAGTAGCTACACCTTC. This sequence encodes CATSDSRAGKSSYTF.

This clonotype has ten or more counts. The chain combines TRBV2 with TRBJ1-4; 9 bases are shared with TRBD1. The CDR3 length is 13 residues. CDR1 and CDR2 from the germline V gene are SNHLY and FYNNEI. Losses at the gene ends were 6 bases for V and 6 bases for J; bases not matched to a gene: 2. DNA of the CDR3: TGTGCCAGCAGAAGGACAGGGGATGAAAAACTGTTTTTT. It codes for CASRRTGDEKLFF.

This clonotype came up many times. This chain links TRBV11-3 with TRBJ2-1, with D hard to call. There are 13 residues in the CDR3. Germline V gene data show CDR1 as SGHNT and CDR2 as YENEEA. V was shortened by 5 bases and J by 8 bases, with 13 bases between the two germline ends. The CDR3 protein is CASSLGQLDEQFF. The CDR3 bases are TGTGCCAGCAGCCTCGGGCAGCTCGATGAGCAGTTCTTC. Full variable domain (missing parts from reference TRBV11-3 and TRBJ2-1): EAGVVQSPRYKIIEKKQPVAFWCNPISGHNTLYWYLQNLGQGPELLIRYENEEAVDDSQLPKDRFSAERLKGVDSTLKIQPAELGDSAVYLCASSLGQLDEQFFGPGTRLTVL.